The 5 T cell receptor beta chains below were found in one sample sequenced in a study of shared clonotypes between healthy human individuals (dated by TCRdb to the early 2020s). The library was built by means of the immunoSEQ multiplex PCR assay. Sourced from immuneACCESS, this table was stored by TCRdb with only in-frame sequences that have V and J called. A share of the clones is absent; for the studies checked, an unresolved V gene accounts for under half, and the remainder has no known explanation. The sample records some 1.1 million clones, 77% of which are singletons. The ten top clones hold 0.89% of the sample. Sequencing input: memory CD4+ T cells from PBMCs. The cell subset or site tag for this specimen amounts to: CD45RA-negative fraction. All receptors come from a man in his late teens or twenties in good health. Some clones in this sample may be carry-over from other donors' samples.

In its sample, this clone was seen many times. The J gene is TRBJ1-4, the V gene TRBV11-2; 7 bases are a match to TRBD1. The CDR3 is made up of 15 amino acids. Germline V gene data show CDR1 as SGHAT and CDR2 as FQNNGV. V shed 4 bases and J 4 bases; nucleotides not matched to a gene: 6. CDR3 sequence (DNA): TGTGCCAGCAGCTCAGCAGGGGGACTTAATGAAAAACTGTTTTTT. Its translation: CASSSAGGLNEKLFF.

The rearrangement uses TRBV21-1 and TRBJ1-1. TRBV21-1 is listed as a pseudogene. The CDR3 has 14 amino acids. The CDR3 is CASSKGVEGTEAFF. The CDR3 nucleotides read TGTGCCAGCAGCAAAGGGGTGGAGGGGACTGAAGCTTTCTTT.

In this sample, this clone turned up a few times. Other DNA sequences in this sample translate to the same CDR3. The chain combines TRBV6-6 with TRBJ2-1; the match to TRBD2 covers 7 bases. V was pared by 2 bases and J by 1 base, with 2 bases of the junction left unmatched. This CDR3 contains 15 residues. Germline CDR1 MNHNY, CDR2 SVGAGI (reference sequence). The CDR3 nucleotides read TGTGCCAGCAGTTACGGCGGGAGTTCCTACAATGAGCAGTTCTTC. Encoded protein: CASSYGGSSYNEQFF.

The gene calls are TRBV28 and TRBJ2-7, with a possible D match to TRBD1 (6 bases). V shed 3 bases and J shed 3 bases, with 12 bases lying between them. CDR3 length: 14 residues. Germline V gene data show CDR1 as MDHEN and CDR2 as SYDVKM. The CDR3 DNA follows: TGTGCCAGCAGTTTTGGGCAACAGGGCTACGAGCAGTACTTC. Its protein is CASSFGQQGYEQYF.

The V gene is TRBV28, the J gene TRBJ2-5; D unresolved. The J call may be faulty, since TRBJ2-7 better matches the DNA end. The CDR3 contains 15 residues. The germline V gene has CDR1 MDHEN and CDR2 SYDVKM. CDR3 coding DNA: TGTGCCAGCAGTGCCCCGGGCCAAGCTGCCTACGAGCAGTACTTC. This translates into CASSAPGQAAYEQYF.